This T cell receptor beta chain derives from a study of control samples from healthy donors and cancer patients. The repertoire was sequenced with immunoSEQ multiplex PCR; TCRdb's copy has only in-frame clones and lacks some. The sample records roughly 55,000 clones, more than 85% being singletons. Germline-derived CDR1 and CDR2 are SEHNR and FQNEAQ (reference sequence). The CDR3 length is 14 residues. The V end lost 1 base, the J end lost 7 bases, and 13 bases lay between the germline ends. V is TRBV7-9 and J is TRBJ1-1; D ambiguous. The material sequenced was PBMCs. The origin of this receptor is a man in his forties with colorectal cancer. As DNA, the CDR3 is TGTGCCAGCAGCTTAGATTTACAGTCTGATGAAGCTTTCTTT. Its translation: CASSLDLQSDEAFF.